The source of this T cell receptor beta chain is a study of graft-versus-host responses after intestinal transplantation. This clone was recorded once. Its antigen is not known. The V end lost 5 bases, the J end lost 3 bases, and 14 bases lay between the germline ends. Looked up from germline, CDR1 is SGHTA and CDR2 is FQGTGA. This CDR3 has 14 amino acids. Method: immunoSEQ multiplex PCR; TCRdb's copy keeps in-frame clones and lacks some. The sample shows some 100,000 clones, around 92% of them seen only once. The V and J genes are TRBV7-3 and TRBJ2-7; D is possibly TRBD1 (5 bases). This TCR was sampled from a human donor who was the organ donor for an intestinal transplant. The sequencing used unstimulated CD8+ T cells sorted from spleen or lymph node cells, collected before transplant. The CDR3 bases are TGTGCCAGCAGCCCAGGGCCGCCTTTCTACGAGCAGTACTTC. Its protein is CASSPGPPFYEQYF.